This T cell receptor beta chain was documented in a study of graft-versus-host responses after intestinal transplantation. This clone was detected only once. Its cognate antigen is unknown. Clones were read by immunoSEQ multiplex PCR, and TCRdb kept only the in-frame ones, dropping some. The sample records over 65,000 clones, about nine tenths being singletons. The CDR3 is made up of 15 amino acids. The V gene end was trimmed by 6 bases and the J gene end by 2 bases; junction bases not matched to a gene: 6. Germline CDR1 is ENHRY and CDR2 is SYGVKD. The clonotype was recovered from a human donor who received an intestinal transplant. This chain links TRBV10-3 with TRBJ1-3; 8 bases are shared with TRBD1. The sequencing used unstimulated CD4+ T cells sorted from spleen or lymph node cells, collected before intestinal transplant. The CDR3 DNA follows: TGTGCCATCAGCGAAATACAGGGGGCTGGAAACACCATATATTTT. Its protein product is CAISEIQGAGNTIYF.